The 19 T cell receptor beta chains given below trace back to one sample, sequenced in a study of cytomegalovirus exposure and HLA in healthy donors (dated by TCRdb to the late 2010s). Library prep was done by the immunoSEQ multiplex PCR assay. A mixture of 60 forward primers for TCR Vbeta segments and 13 reverse primers for TCR Jbeta segments was used in the multiplex PCR. In TCRdb, the immuneACCESS table is reduced to in-frame sequences with V and J assigned. These tables do not hold every clone; where another copy was compared, an unresolved V gene accounts for under half, and the others remain unexplained. The sample yields approximately 120,000 clones; more than 65% were counted once. Approximately 13% of the sample is held by the ten biggest clonotypes. The source material was PBMCs. All receptors derive from a woman aged 55 to 70 in good health and CMV-seropositive.

As concerns this clone: A junction end diverges from the germline sequence, so it may reflect a read error. This CDR3 reads CATSRQGSYNSPLHF. The CDR3 nucleotides are TGTGCCACCAGTCGACAGGGCTCCTATAATTCACCCCTCCACTTT. The gene calls are TRBV10-3 and TRBJ1-6; 7 bases agree with TRBD1. The CDR3 totals 15 residues. Looked up from germline, CDR1 is ENHRY and CDR2 is SYGVKD.

This CDR3 reads CASSLGSGKLSYEQYF. The CDR3 coding sequence is TGCGCCAGCAGCTTGGGTAGCGGGAAACTCTCCTACGAGCAGTACTTC. This chain links TRBV5-1 with TRBJ2-7, with 8 positions matching TRBD2. V lost 0 bases and J lost 0; bases outside the gene matches: 5. The V gene's germline CDR1 is SGHRS and CDR2 YFSETQ. The CDR3 has 16 residues.

This clone was seen more than once but under ten times. The chain joins TRBV6-4 to TRBJ2-1; TRBD2 aligns across 8 bases. This CDR3 spans 15 amino acids. With 5 bases clipped from V and 5 bases from J, the junction kept 8 bases outside the gene matches. Germline V gives CDR1 MRHNA, CDR2 SNTAGT. The chain's CDR3 is CASSRTGLEHNEQFF. The CDR3 coding sequence is TGTGCCAGCAGTAGAACGGGACTAGAACACAATGAGCAGTTCTTC.

This clone was seen just once. The chain uses TRBV5-4 and TRBJ1-3, with D uncertain. Trimming stripped 10 bases from V and 0 bases from J, with 11 bases between. The germline gives CDR1 SGHNT, CDR2 YYREEE (reference sequence). This CDR3 region has 13 residues. The CDR3 nucleotides are TGTGCCGCGGCCCGAGACTCTGGAAACACCATATATTTT. Amino acids: CAAARDSGNTIYF.

The rearrangement joins TRBV7-9 to TRBJ2-7; 8 bases match TRBD2. CDR3 size: 13 residues. Germline values: CDR1 SEHNR, CDR2 FQNEAQ (reference sequence). Losses at the gene ends were 5 bases for V and 7 bases for J; bases not matched to a gene: 7. The CDR3 region has the DNA TGTGCCAGCAGCACTCGACCGGGAGGGGAGCAGTACTTC. This translates into CASSTRPGGEQYF.

The J gene is TRBJ1-1, the V gene TRBV7-3; D is unresolved. The CDR3 runs to 14 residues. The germline V and J ends were trimmed by 1 base and 4 bases, with 10 bases remaining between them. CDR1 is SGHTA and CDR2 is FQGTGA in the germline V gene. CDR3 amino acids: CASSLSPVGTEAFF. CDR3 nucleotides: TGTGCCAGCAGCTTAAGCCCGGTCGGCACTGAAGCTTTCTTT.

This chain connects TRBV27 to TRBJ1-1; D is unresolved. Germline CDR1 is MNHEY and CDR2 is SMNVEV (reference sequence). This CDR3 contains 14 residues. The V and J ends lost 6 bases and 3 bases respectively, with 14 bases between them. CDR3 residues: CASRFDREDTEAFF. The CDR3 coding sequence is TGTGCCAGCAGATTCGACCGGGAGGACACTGAAGCTTTCTTT.

The gene calls are TRBV7-3 and TRBJ1-5; possible D gene TRBD1, 5 bases. This CDR3 comprises 20 residues. Germline loops: CDR1 SGHTA, CDR2 FQGTGA. Trimming stripped 2 bases from V and 1 base from J, with 24 bases between. The DNA of the CDR3 is TGTGCCAGCAGCTTAGATGTGGGCGGGAGATGGGGGAAGAGCAATCAGCCCCAGCATTTT. Translation: CASSLDVGGRWGKSNQPQHF.

This clone was detected only once. The chain carries TRBV7-2 and TRBJ2-7; weak D call: TRBD2 (5 bases). CDR3 length equals 14 residues. V lost 7 bases to trimming and J lost 4 bases, with 17 bases between them. The germline V gene encodes CDR1 SGHTA and CDR2 FQGNSA. The CDR3 sequence is CASTVNWLAYEQYF. CDR3 DNA sequence: TGTGCCAGCACTGTGAATTGGCTAGCTTACGAGCAGTACTTC. Looking up the rest from reference TRBV7-2 and TRBJ2-7 gives the full variable domain: GAGVSQSPSNKVTEKGKDVELRCDPISGHTALYWYRQSLGQGLEFLIYFQGNSAPDKSGLPSDRFSAERTGGSVSTLTIQRTQQEDSAVYLCASTVNWLAYEQYFGPGTRLTVT.

V gene TRBV7-6 combines with J gene TRBJ2-5; 9 bases fit TRBD1. The J call may be in error: the DNA end matches TRBJ2-7 better. The germline V gene encodes CDR1 SGHVS and CDR2 FNYEAQ. The CDR3 loop spans 16 amino acids. The CDR3 coding sequence is TGTGCCAGCAGCTTAGGTGAGATCGGGACAGGGTACGAGCAGTACTTC. It specifies CASSLGEIGTGYEQYF.

The chain links TRBV6-5 to TRBJ1-5; 7 bases match TRBD1. Germline CDR1 MNHEY, CDR2 SVGAGI. This CDR3 comprises 16 residues. The junction had 7 bases not matched to a gene; V was cut back by 0 bases and J by 5 bases. CDR3 nucleotides: TGTGCCAGCAGTTACTCTTTCACAGGGGCGGATCAGCCCCAGCATTTT. Translated, it gives CASSYSFTGADQPQHF.

J is TRBJ2-5 and V is TRBV15, with TRBD2 matching over 8 bases. CDR1 is LNHNV and CDR2 is YYDKDF in the germline V gene (reference sequence). This CDR3 is 19 amino acids long. J gave up 2 bases and V 3 bases, and 17 bases lay outside the gene matches. Here the CDR3 reads CATSSASGGPRGPQETQYF. DNA of the CDR3: TGTGCCACCAGCAGCGCCAGCGGGGGACCCAGGGGCCCTCAAGAGACCCAGTACTTC.

This rearrangement joins TRBV18 to TRBJ1-2, with 8 bases identical to TRBD1. The CDR3 is made up of 15 amino acids. The germline V gene encodes CDR1 KGHSH and CDR2 LQKENI. V trimming: 5 bases; J trimming: 7 bases; junction bases outside the gene matches: 12. CDR3 loop: CASSIDRGTWGGYTF. In DNA form, the CDR3 reads TGTGCCAGCTCAATCGACAGGGGAACATGGGGTGGCTACACCTTC.

This clone was observed a handful of times. The chain links TRBV7-2 to TRBJ1-1; tentative D call: TRBD1 (5 bases). The length of the CDR3 is 15 residues. V lost 2 bases, J lost 5 bases, and 15 bases lay in between. CDR1 is SGHTA, CDR2 FQGNSA, per germline. The CDR3 spells CASSLWEGALTEAFF. The DNA of the CDR3 is TGTGCCAGCAGCTTATGGGAAGGGGCGCTGACTGAAGCTTTCTTT. Based on the CDR3 plus reference TRBV7-2 and TRBJ1-1, the full variable domain is GAGVSQSPSNKVTEKGKDVELRCDPISGHTALYWYRQSLGQGLEFLIYFQGNSAPDKSGLPSDRFSAERTGGSVSTLTIQRTQQEDSAVYLCASSLWEGALTEAFFGQGTRLTVV.

V and J are TRBV7-9 and TRBJ1-4; D is undetermined. The CDR3 covers 13 residues. The germline gives CDR1 SEHNR, CDR2 FQNEAQ (reference sequence). V shed 1 base and J shed 7 bases, with 7 bases lying between them. CDR3 in DNA: TGTGCCAGCAGCTTAGAGTTCGGTGAAAAACTGTTTTTT. It yields the protein CASSLEFGEKLFF.

V is TRBV2 and J is TRBJ2-7; 7 nucleotides match TRBD1. Germline V gene data show CDR1 as SNHLY and CDR2 as FYNNEI. J lost 2 bases, V lost 4 bases, and 11 bases had no gene match. CDR3 length equals 16 residues. Written as DNA, the CDR3 is TGTGCCAGCAGTGCGGGGCTTGTAGGGGGCGCCTACGAGCAGTACTTC. Translation gives CASSAGLVGGAYEQYF.

The genes are TRBV5-1 and TRBJ2-3, with TRBD2 identical over 14 bases. From germline, CDR1 is SGHRS and CDR2 YFSETQ. The CDR3 runs to 16 residues. J was trimmed by 5 bases and V by 4 bases; bases with no gene match: 6. The CDR3 nucleotides are TGCGCCAGCAGCCCGGGACTAGCGGGAGCCCTAGATACGCAGTATTTT. As protein: CASSPGLAGALDTQYF.

The chain recombines TRBV5-1 with TRBJ1-2, with TRBD1 matching 9 bases. Germline CDR1 reads SGHRS; CDR2 reads YFSETQ. This CDR3 region has 14 residues. The V segment lost 5 bases and the J segment 2 bases; nucleotides outside the gene matches: 4. CDR3 amino acids: CASSRTGDNYGYTF. CDR3 bases: TGCGCCAGCAGTCGGACAGGGGACAACTATGGCTACACCTTC.

This sequence joins TRBV9 and TRBJ1-2, with 9 positions matching TRBD1. The V gene's germline CDR1 is SGDLS and CDR2 YYNGEE. V lost 2 bases, J lost 4 bases, and 3 bases stayed unmatched. CDR3 length equals 14 residues. The CDR3 spells CASSVGTGRYGYTF. CDR3 nucleotide sequence: TGTGCCAGCAGCGTTGGGACAGGGCGCTATGGCTACACCTTC.